A selection of T cell receptor beta chains follows, all from one sample in a study of OX40 agonist ivuxolimab in advanced cancers. Assay used: immunoSEQ multiplex PCR; TCRdb lists only in-frame clones, some missing. This sample has about 22,000 clones, with 75% to 90% found just once. Source: CD4+ or CD8+ T cells sorted from blood, taken in a trial of the OX40 agonist ivuxolimab. The receptors were gathered from an adult with an advanced solid tumor such as melanoma, head and neck, liver or kidney cancer. The CDR3 runs from the conserved cysteine through the conserved F or W. A D gene is named only where the DNA matches it firmly. Clone size is given for some rows only: seen once, a few or many times, or a class if the clone is expanded.

j_call clone_size v_call d_call cdr3_aa cdr3_nt
TRBJ2-4 NA TRBV29-1 NA CSVVKEGGGNIQYF TGCAGCGTTGTCAAGGAGGGGGGCGGAAACATTCAGTACTTC
TRBJ1-2 NA TRBV6-6 NA CASSYSWEDYGYTF TGTGCCAGCAGTTACTCATGGGAGGACTATGGCTACACCTTC
TRBJ2-7 few TRBV4-3 TRBD1 CASSQRTGGLFDEQYF TGCGCCAGCAGCCAACGGACAGGGGGCCTATTTGACGAGCAGTACTTC
TRBJ1-1 few TRBV9 NA CASSVRQGTEAFF TGTGCCAGCAGCGTACGTCAGGGGACTGAAGCTTTCTTT
TRBJ2-1 NA TRBV7-9 TRBD2 CASSPRTRNNEQFF TGTGCCAGCAGCCCAAGGACTAGAAACAATGAGCAGTTCTTC
TRBJ1-2 NA TRBV14 NA CASSQAASYRYGYTF TGTGCCAGCAGCCAGGCAGCCTCCTATCGTTATGGCTACACCTTC
TRBJ2-1 once TRBV19 TRBD2 CASNFGTSGWNEQFF TGTGCCAGTAATTTCGGGACTAGCGGGTGGAATGAGCAGTTCTTC
TRBJ2-7 NA TRBV11-2 NA CASSFSRYEQYF TGTGCCAGCAGCTTCAGTAGATACGAGCAGTACTTC
TRBJ2-1 NA TRBV5-1 TRBD2 CASGGSGGNNYNEQFF TGCGCCAGCGGGGGTAGCGGGGGAAATAACTACAATGAGCAGTTCTTC
TRBJ1-1 NA TRBV5-1 NA CASSLDAGPGTEAFF TGCGCCAGCAGCTTGGATGCGGGGCCGGGCACTGAAGCTTTCTTT
TRBJ1-1 NA TRBV13 NA CASSWQNTEAFF TGTGCCAGCAGCTGGCAGAACACTGAAGCTTTCTTT
TRBJ1-2 NA TRBV27 TRBD1 CASSSRDSGYTF TGTGCCAGCAGTTCGCGGGACAGTGGCTACACCTTC
TRBJ2-7 NA TRBV4-3 TRBD1 CASSQIQGIRYEQYF TGCGCCAGCAGCCAAATACAGGGGATAAGGTACGAGCAGTACTTC
TRBJ2-3 NA TRBV19 NA CASSTGTGPQYF TGTGCCAGTAGTACGGGAACTGGGCCGCAGTATTTT
TRBJ2-1 NA TRBV9 NA CASSVGLSLNNEQFF TGTGCCAGCAGCGTAGGATTGTCTCTGAACAATGAGCAGTTCTTC
TRBJ1-2 few TRBV4-1 NA CASSQEGTGKRGNYGYTF TGCGCCAGCAGCCAAGAAGGTACAGGGAAGAGGGGTAACTATGGCTACACCTTC
TRBJ2-7 medium-sized TRBV2 NA CASSPDPGGYEQYF TGTGCCAGCAGTCCAGACCCAGGCGGGTACGAGCAGTACTTC
TRBJ1-1 NA TRBV7-9 NA CASSLDGGAEAFF TGTGCCAGCAGCTTAGATGGGGGCGCTGAAGCTTTCTTT
TRBJ2-1 once TRBV11-2 NA CASSLAGNKREQFF TGTGCCAGCAGCTTAGCAGGGAATAAGAGGGAGCAGTTCTTC
TRBJ2-7 NA TRBV5-6 NA CASSLGHYEQYF TGTGCCAGCAGCTTAGGCCACTACGAGCAGTACTTC
TRBJ1-2 NA TRBV4-3 NA CASSPQSAGVNYGYTF TGCGCCAGCAGCCCGCAGTCGGCAGGGGTGAACTATGGCTACACCTTC
TRBJ2-3 NA TRBV15 NA CATNGKSTDTQYF TGTGCCACCAATGGGAAAAGCACAGATACGCAGTATTTT
TRBJ1-2 NA TRBV12-5 TRBD1 CASGLVIQGDDYGYTF TGTGCTAGTGGTTTGGTGATACAGGGGGATGACTATGGCTACACCTTC
TRBJ1-5 many TRBV11-3 TRBD1 CASSTRQGTGNQPQHF TGTGCCAGCAGCACCCGACAGGGGACGGGCAATCAGCCCCAGCATTTT
TRBJ1-2 NA TRBV6-5 TRBD1 CASSYDRGYYGYTF TGTGCCAGCAGTTACGACAGGGGTTACTATGGCTACACCTTC
TRBJ1-1 NA TRBV4-1 NA CASSRGTVEAFF TGCGCCAGCAGCCGCGGGACCGTTGAAGCTTTCTTT